Listed below are T cell receptor beta chains from one sample, sequenced in a study of cytomegalovirus exposure and HLA in healthy donors. Assay: immunoSEQ multiplex PCR; the TCRdb copy retains only in-frame clones and omits some. Of 90,000 to 150,000 clones listed, approximately 88% are singletons. The sample taken for sequencing was PBMCs. Receptors originate from a woman between 18 and 29 years old in good health and CMV-seropositive. Both conserved end residues are part of each CDR3. D genes are given only for firm matches. Size values are once, few and many counts, or a class for expanded clones, and some rows have none.

d_gene: .; j_gene: TRBJ2-3; v_gene: TRBV5-1; abundance: .; CDR3nt: TGCGCCAGCAGCAGGGGGTCGCCAGATACGCAGTATTTT; CDR3aa: CASSRGSPDTQYF
d_gene: TRBD1; j_gene: TRBJ2-2; v_gene: TRBV7-9; abundance: .; CDR3nt: TGTGCCAGCAGCAAAGACAGGGGGCGGACCGGGGAGCTGTTTTTT; CDR3aa: CASSKDRGRTGELFF
d_gene: TRBD2; j_gene: TRBJ2-2; v_gene: TRBV4-3; abundance: .; CDR3nt: TGCGCCAGCAGCCATCGGCCTAGCGGGAGTCGGACCGGGGAGCTGTTTTTT; CDR3aa: CASSHRPSGSRTGELFF
d_gene: .; j_gene: TRBJ1-2; v_gene: TRBV9; abundance: .; CDR3nt: TGTGCCAGCAGCCGTCGGGACTATGGCTACACCTTC; CDR3aa: CASSRRDYGYTF
d_gene: .; j_gene: TRBJ1-2; v_gene: TRBV5-8; abundance: .; CDR3nt: TGTGCCAGCAGCTTAAAACGACAGGAGAACTATGGCTACACCTTC; CDR3aa: CASSLKRQENYGYTF
d_gene: .; j_gene: TRBJ2-2; v_gene: TRBV4-2; abundance: .; CDR3nt: TGTGCCAGCAGCCAAGAGGGACTCTCAAATACCGGGGAGCTGTTTTTT; CDR3aa: CASSQEGLSNTGELFF
d_gene: .; j_gene: TRBJ1-1; v_gene: TRBV30; abundance: .; CDR3nt: TGTGCCTGGAGTCAGGTACAATCGGAAGCTTTCTTT; CDR3aa: CAWSQVQSEAFF
d_gene: TRBD2; j_gene: TRBJ2-7; v_gene: TRBV5-4; abundance: few; CDR3nt: TGTGCCAGCAGCTCCAGACTAGCGGGAACCCACGAGCAGTACTTC; CDR3aa: CASSSRLAGTHEQYF
d_gene: .; j_gene: TRBJ1-2; v_gene: TRBV20-1; abundance: .; CDR3nt: TGCAGTGCAACGACAGGATATGGCTACACCTTC; CDR3aa: CSATTGYGYTF
d_gene: .; j_gene: TRBJ1-1; v_gene: TRBV5-4; abundance: .; CDR3nt: TGTGCCAGCAGTCTACGGAGGGAGAACACTGAAGCTTTCTTT; CDR3aa: CASSLRRENTEAFF
d_gene: .; j_gene: TRBJ2-3; v_gene: TRBV7-2; abundance: .; CDR3nt: TGTGCCAGCAGCCCGCACGTCTCCGAGGCAGATACGCAGTATTTT; CDR3aa: CASSPHVSEADTQYF
d_gene: TRBD1; j_gene: TRBJ2-5; v_gene: TRBV6-1; abundance: .; CDR3nt: TGTGCCAGCATAGTGACAGGGGTACAAGAGACCCAGTACTTC; CDR3aa: CASIVTGVQETQYF
d_gene: .; j_gene: TRBJ1-5; v_gene: TRBV28; abundance: .; CDR3nt: TGTGCCGCGTGGGGGGGAGTGTTCCAGCCCCAGCATTTT; CDR3aa: CAAWGGVFQPQHF
d_gene: TRBD2; j_gene: TRBJ2-3; v_gene: TRBV13; abundance: .; CDR3nt: TGTGCCAGCAGCTTAGTTCAACTAGCGGGAGGCACAGATACGCAGTATTTT; CDR3aa: CASSLVQLAGGTDTQYF